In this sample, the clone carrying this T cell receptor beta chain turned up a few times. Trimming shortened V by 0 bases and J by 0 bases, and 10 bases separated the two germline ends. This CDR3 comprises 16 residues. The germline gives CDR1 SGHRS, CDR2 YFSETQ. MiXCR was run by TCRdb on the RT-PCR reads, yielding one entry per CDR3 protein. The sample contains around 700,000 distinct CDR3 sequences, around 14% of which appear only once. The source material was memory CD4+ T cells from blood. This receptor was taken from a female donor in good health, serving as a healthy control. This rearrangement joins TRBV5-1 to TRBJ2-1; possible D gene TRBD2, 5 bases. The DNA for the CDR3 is TGCGCCAGCAGCTTGGTGGGAGCCGGCTCCTACAATGAGCAGTTCTTC. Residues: CASSLVGAGSYNEQFF.